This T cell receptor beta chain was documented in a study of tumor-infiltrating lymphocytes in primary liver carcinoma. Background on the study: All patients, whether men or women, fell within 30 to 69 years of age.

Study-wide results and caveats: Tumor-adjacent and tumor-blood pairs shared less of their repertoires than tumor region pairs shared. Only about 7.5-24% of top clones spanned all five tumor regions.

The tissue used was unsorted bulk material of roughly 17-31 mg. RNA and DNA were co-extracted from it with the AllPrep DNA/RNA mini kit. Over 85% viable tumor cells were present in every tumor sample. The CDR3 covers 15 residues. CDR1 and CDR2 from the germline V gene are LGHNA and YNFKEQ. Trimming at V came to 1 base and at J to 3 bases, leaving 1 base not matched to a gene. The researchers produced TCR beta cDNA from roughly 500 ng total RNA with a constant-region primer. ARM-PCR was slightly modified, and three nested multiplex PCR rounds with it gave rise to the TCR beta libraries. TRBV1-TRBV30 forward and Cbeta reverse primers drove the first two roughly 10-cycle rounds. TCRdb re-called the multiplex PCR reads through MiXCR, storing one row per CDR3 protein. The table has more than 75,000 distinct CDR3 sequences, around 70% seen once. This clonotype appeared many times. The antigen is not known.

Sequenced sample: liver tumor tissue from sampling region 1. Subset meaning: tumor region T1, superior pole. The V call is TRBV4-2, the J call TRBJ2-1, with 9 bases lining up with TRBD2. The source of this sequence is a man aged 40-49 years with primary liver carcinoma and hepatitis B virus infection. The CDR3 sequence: CASSQGLADYNEQFF. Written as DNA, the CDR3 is TGTGCCAGCAGCCAAGGACTAGCGGACTACAATGAGCAGTTCTTC.